These T cell receptor beta chains were read from a single sample in a study of blood T cells in healthy people across ages. One entry per CDR3 protein results from TCRdb running MiXCR on the 5' RACE reads. The sample has some 700,000 distinct CDR3 sequences, around 46% seen once. Input material: blood. Receptors originate from a woman aged 60 to 75 in good health. CDR3s include the opening cysteine and the closing phenylalanine or tryptophan. The D gene is left open where the match is weak. Not every row has a clone size; where given, it reads once, few, many or a size class.

>TRBD2|TRBV3-1|.|TRBJ2-3
CASTALGASGRTDTQYF
TGTGCCAGCACCGCTTTGGGGGCTAGCGGGCGCACAGATACGCAGTATTTT
>.|TRBV12-3/TRBV12-4|.|TRBJ2-5
CASSFSSEYQETQYF
TGTGCCAGCAGTTTTTCTAGCGAGTACCAGGAGACCCAGTACTTC
>.|TRBV20-1|.|TRBJ2-5
CSAPRLEGPNLLGTQYF
TGCAGTGCCCCAAGATTAGAGGGACCCAACCTGCTTGGGACCCAGTACTTC
>.|TRBV6-5|.|TRBJ2-7
CASEDSSYEQYF
TGTGCCAGCGAGGACAGCTCCTACGAGCAGTACTTC
>TRBD1|TRBV27|few|TRBJ2-1
CASSKAYRGSDEQFF
TGTGCCAGCAGTAAAGCCTACAGGGGTTCGGATGAGCAGTTCTTC
>TRBD2|TRBV6-5|.|TRBJ2-1
CASSYGAGVDNEQFF
TGTGCCAGCAGTTACGGGGCGGGAGTGGACAATGAGCAGTTCTTC
>.|TRBV2|.|TRBJ2-5
CASSEGLGSQETQYF
TGTGCCAGCAGTGAAGGCTTAGGGAGCCAAGAGACCCAGTACTTC
>TRBD2|TRBV11-2|once|TRBJ2-7
CASSYTSGTYNEQYF
TGTGCCAGCAGCTACACTAGCGGGACCTACAATGAGCAGTACTTC
>TRBD1|TRBV5-1|.|TRBJ2-1
CASSLGVTRDRPYNEQFF
TGCGCCAGCAGCTTGGGGGTAACCCGGGACAGGCCTTACAATGAGCAGTTCTTC
>.|TRBV27|.|TRBJ2-1
CASSSVGFSENEQFF
TGTGCCAGCAGTTCGGTGGGTTTTTCGGAAAATGAGCAGTTCTTC
>.|TRBV6-2/TRBV6-3|.|TRBJ2-2
CASSYGALRVNTGELFF
TGTGCCAGCAGTTACGGCGCGCTACGGGTGAACACCGGGGAGCTGTTTTTT
>TRBD2|TRBV28|.|TRBJ2-5
CASSLFSGSGGETQYF
TGTGCCAGCAGTTTATTTAGCGGGAGTGGGGGAGAGACCCAGTACTTC
>.|TRBV6-6|few|TRBJ1-1
CASTHQGFGTEAFF
TGTGCCAGCACCCATCAGGGGTTTGGCACTGAAGCTTTCTTT
>TRBD2|TRBV10-3|once|TRBJ2-1
CAISPGGPYNEQFF
TGTGCCATCAGCCCGGGGGGACCATACAATGAGCAGTTCTTC
>.|TRBV29-1|.|TRBJ1-2
CSVPEQGKSSGYTF
TGCAGCGTCCCCGAACAGGGTAAGAGCTCTGGCTACACCTTC
>TRBD2|TRBV12-3/TRBV12-4|many|TRBJ2-1
CASSLGSGGAREQFF
TGTGCCAGCAGTTTAGGGAGCGGGGGGGCTCGTGAGCAGTTCTTC
>TRBD1|TRBV4-3|many|TRBJ2-7
CASSQERDRGIDEQYF
TGCGCCAGCAGCCAAGAGAGGGACAGGGGCATAGACGAGCAGTACTTC
>TRBD2|TRBV7-9|.|TRBJ2-1
CASRRTSGLYNEQFF
TGTGCCAGCCGAAGGACTAGCGGGCTATACAATGAGCAGTTCTTC
>TRBD1|TRBV20-1|.|TRBJ1-2
CSARPSGGDGYTF
TGCAGTGCTAGGCCCTCAGGGGGCGATGGCTACACCTTC
>TRBD1|TRBV29-1|few|TRBJ1-2
CSATGANYGYTF
TGCAGCGCTACAGGGGCTAACTATGGCTACACCTTC
>TRBD2|TRBV5-1|many|TRBJ2-5
CASSDPPGTSIQETQYF
TGCGCCAGCAGCGATCCTCCCGGGACTAGCATTCAAGAGACCCAGTACTTC
>.|TRBV7-2|.|TRBJ1-2
CASSLVRQGPGYTF
TGTGCCAGCAGCTTAGTTCGGCAGGGCCCGGGCTACACCTTC
>.|TRBV6-6|.|TRBJ2-7
CASSKTGGGGEQYF
TGTGCCAGCAGTAAGACAGGTGGGGGCGGCGAGCAGTACTTC
>.|TRBV14|.|TRBJ2-1
CASSQDQSSSYNEQFF
TGTGCCAGCAGCCAAGATCAGAGCAGCTCCTACAATGAGCAGTTCTTC
>.|TRBV3-1|.|TRBJ2-3
CASSQGWDAGTDTQYF
TGTGCCAGCAGCCAAGGATGGGACGCCGGCACAGATACGCAGTATTTT
>.|TRBV29-1|few|TRBJ2-7
CSVEVQQEYSYEQYF
TGCAGCGTTGAAGTTCAACAGGAGTACTCCTACGAGCAGTACTTC
>TRBD2|TRBV7-2|.|TRBJ2-7
CASSFPSSGRSYEQYF
TGTGCCAGCAGCTTCCCTTCTAGCGGGAGGTCCTACGAGCAGTACTTC
>.|TRBV9|.|TRBJ1-1
CASSLTMMNTEAFF
TGTGCCAGCAGCCTTACAATGATGAACACTGAAGCTTTCTTT
>TRBD1|TRBV20-1|.|TRBJ1-5
CSASQGQGVRYSNQPQHF
TGCAGTGCTAGCCAGGGACAGGGGGTTAGGTATAGCAATCAGCCCCAGCATTTT
>.|TRBV7-8|.|TRBJ2-5
CASSSSLETQYF
TGTGCCAGCAGCTCCTCACTGGAGACCCAGTACTTC
>.|TRBV3-1|few|TRBJ1-5
CASSQGPYSNQPQHF
TGTGCCAGCAGCCAAGGGCCCTATAGCAATCAGCCCCAGCATTTT
>.|TRBV27|few|TRBJ1-1
CASSKQGTEAFF
TGTGCCAGCAGTAAACAGGGAACTGAAGCTTTCTTT
>TRBD1|TRBV20-1|.|TRBJ2-1
CSGTDRDPRGYNEQFF
TGCAGTGGTACAGACAGGGACCCACGCGGCTACAATGAGCAGTTCTTC
>TRBD1|TRBV7-2|once|TRBJ2-7
CAIRTGGFGPYEQYF
TGTGCCATAAGGACAGGGGGGTTCGGACCCTACGAGCAGTACTTC
>.|TRBV15|.|TRBJ2-1
CATSRETSYNEQFF
TGTGCCACCAGCAGAGAAACCAGCTACAATGAGCAGTTCTTC
>.|TRBV10-3|.|TRBJ1-1
CAISEVNTEAFF
TGTGCCATCAGTGAGGTGAACACTGAAGCTTTCTTT
>.|TRBV20-1|.|TRBJ2-7
CSASLGVGEQYF
TGCAGTGCTAGCCTAGGGGTCGGCGAGCAGTACTTC
>.|TRBV12-3/TRBV12-4|.|TRBJ1-4
CASSFFGAEHEKLFF
TGTGCCAGCAGTTTTTTTGGGGCAGAACACGAAAAACTGTTTTTT
>.|TRBV6-2/TRBV6-3|.|TRBJ2-7
CASYQPGAYEQYF
TGTGCCAGCTACCAACCCGGGGCCTACGAGCAGTACTTC